This T cell receptor (beta chain) originates from a study of T and B cells in COVID-19 patients. BIOMED2 TRB-A/B primer pools were used in multiplex TRB PCR. TCRdb itself ran the multiplex PCR reads through MiXCR, one entry per CDR3 protein. The sample holds under 7,000 distinct CDR3 sequences, more than 25% seen once. Overall study results and limits: Exclusive to the recovered cohort were some 2,300 TCR clusters, 25 to 35 of them with low generation probability. CD4+, regulatory T cell, CD8+ and sorted SARS-CoV-2-responsive or tetramer+ T cells were not yet sequenced. Clonality of TRB repertoires was high in active COVID-19; recovery brought above-healthy diversity and richness.

TRB was amplified from approximately 250-480 ng of blood genomic DNA. As to this clonotype: Its specificity is unknown.

Sequencing was done on a sample of blood. This clonotype was sampled from a human donor with active COVID-19.

CDR3 protein: CASSPPTGGNTIYF. CDR3 nucleotides: TGTGCCAGCTCACCACCGACAGGGGGAAACACCATATATTTT. The chain is built from TRBV18 and TRBJ1-3, with 7 bases aligning to TRBD1. Germline V gene data show CDR1 as KGHSH and CDR2 as LQKENI. This CDR3 is built from 14 residues. V was clipped by 0 bases and J by 4 bases; unmatched bases: 0.